This T cell receptor (beta chain) is from a study of regulatory T cells in long-lasting Graves disease. Regarding the study as a whole: Favoring TRBV28, TRBJ1-2 and TRBJ2-5 was a feature seen in persistent disease. The work looked only at peripheral blood and did not look at thyroid tissue.

Notes on this clonotype: Its antigen is not identified.

J gave up 2 bases and V 0 bases, and 8 bases lay outside the gene matches. The CDR3 loop spans 17 amino acids. Germline loops: CDR1 SGHKS, CDR2 YYEKEE (reference sequence). Time point meaning: newly diagnosed GD, antithyroid drugs for less than 3 months. Extracted RNA from PBMCs served as the source of the TCR library. Arm-PCR of CDR3 regions with iRepertoire HTBI primers generated TCR beta libraries. One entry per CDR3 protein, called by TCRdb with MiXCR from the multiplex PCR reads. The table has about 430,000 distinct CDR3 sequences, approximately 16% seen once; the top ten hold roughly 7.7%. These same data were also listed under a study on T cells in Graves' hyperthyroidism and ophthalmopathy. That source adds: A first-round RT-PCR of the TCR CDR3 used the HTBI primer set.

The receptor's source is a woman in her thirties or forties with Graves disease. The input for sequencing was peripheral blood mononuclear cells (PBMCs), taken at new diagnosis, from a patient treated with antithyroid drugs. The genes are TRBV5-5 and TRBJ1-5; 7 nucleotides line up with TRBD1. The CDR3 loop reads CASSLDRGNFGNQPQHF. Written as DNA, the CDR3 is TGTGCCAGCAGCTTGGACAGGGGAAATTTTGGCAATCAGCCCCAGCATTTT.